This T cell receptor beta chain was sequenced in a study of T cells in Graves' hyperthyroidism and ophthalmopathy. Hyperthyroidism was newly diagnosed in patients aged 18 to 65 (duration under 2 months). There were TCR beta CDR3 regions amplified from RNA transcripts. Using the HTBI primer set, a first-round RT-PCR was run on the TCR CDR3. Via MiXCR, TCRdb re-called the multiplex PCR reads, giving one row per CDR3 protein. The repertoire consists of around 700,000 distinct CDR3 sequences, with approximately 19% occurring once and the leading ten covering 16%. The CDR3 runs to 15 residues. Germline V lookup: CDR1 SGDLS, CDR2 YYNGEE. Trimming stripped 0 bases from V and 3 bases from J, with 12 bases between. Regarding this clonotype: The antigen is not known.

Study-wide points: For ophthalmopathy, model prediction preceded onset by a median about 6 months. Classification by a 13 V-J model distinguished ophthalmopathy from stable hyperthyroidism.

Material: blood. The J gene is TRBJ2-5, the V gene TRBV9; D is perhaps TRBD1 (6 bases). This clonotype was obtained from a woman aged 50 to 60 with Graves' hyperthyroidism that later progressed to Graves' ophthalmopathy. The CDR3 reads CASSVETGDKETQYF. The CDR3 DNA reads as TGTGCCAGCAGCGTAGAGACAGGAGATAAAGAGACCCAGTACTTC.